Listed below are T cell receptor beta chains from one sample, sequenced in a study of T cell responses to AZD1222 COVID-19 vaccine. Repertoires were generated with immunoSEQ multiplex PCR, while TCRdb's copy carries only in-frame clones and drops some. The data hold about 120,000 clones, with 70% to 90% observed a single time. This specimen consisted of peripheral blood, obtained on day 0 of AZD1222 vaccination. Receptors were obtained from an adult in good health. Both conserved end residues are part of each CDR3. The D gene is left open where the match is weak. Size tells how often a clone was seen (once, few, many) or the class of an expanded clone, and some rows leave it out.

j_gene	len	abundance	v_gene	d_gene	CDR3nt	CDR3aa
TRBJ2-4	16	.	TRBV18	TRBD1	TGTGCCAGCTCACCACCGCCAGGGGGAGCCAAAAACATTCAGTACTTC	CASSPPPGGAKNIQYF
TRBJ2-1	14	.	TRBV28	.	TGTGCCAGCAGCCCGACCGAGGCGGTCGGTGAGCAGTTCTTC	CASSPTEAVGEQFF
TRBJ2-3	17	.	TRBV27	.	TGTGCCAGCAGTTTATCTGGACACCTTAGGGTCTACGATACGCAGTATTTT	CASSLSGHLRVYDTQYF
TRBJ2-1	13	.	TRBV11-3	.	TGTGCCAGCAGCCCCGAGTGGGGCGATGAGCAGTTCTTC	CASSPEWGDEQFF
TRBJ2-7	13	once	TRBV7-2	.	TGTGCCAGCAGCTTAGGCCGGACATACGAGCAGTACTTC	CASSLGRTYEQYF
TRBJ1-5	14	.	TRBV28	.	TGTGCCAGCAGTTTATTTGGGGATTGGCAGCCCCAGCATTTT	CASSLFGDWQPQHF
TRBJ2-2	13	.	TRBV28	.	TGTGCCAGCTCGAATATGTACACCGGGGAGCTGTTTTTT	CASSNMYTGELFF
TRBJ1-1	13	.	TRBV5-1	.	TGCGCCAGCAGCCAAGGGGTGAACACTGAAGCTTTCTTT	CASSQGVNTEAFF
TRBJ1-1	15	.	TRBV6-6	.	TGTGCCAGCAGTTATTGGGACCGCATGAACACTGAAGCTTTCTTT	CASSYWDRMNTEAFF
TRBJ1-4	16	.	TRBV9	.	TGTGCCAGCAGCCGACAGTCGATCGGAACTAATGAAAAACTGTTTTTT	CASSRQSIGTNEKLFF
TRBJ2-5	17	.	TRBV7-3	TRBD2	TGTGCCAGCAGCTTGGGACGGGAGGGTGATGGGCAAGAGACCCAGTACTTC	CASSLGREGDGQETQYF
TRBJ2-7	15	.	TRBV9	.	TGTGCCAGCAGCCCCAACCAAGCGCCGAACTACGAGCAGTACTTC	CASSPNQAPNYEQYF
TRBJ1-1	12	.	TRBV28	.	TGTGCCAGCAGTTTGAGGTTGACTGAAGCTTTCTTT	CASSLRLTEAFF
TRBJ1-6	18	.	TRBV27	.	TGTGCCAGCAGTTTAGGCCCTCGAACCAGCTCCTATAATTCACCCCTCCACTTT	CASSLGPRTSSYNSPLHF
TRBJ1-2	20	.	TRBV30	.	TGTGCCTGGAGTGTAAGGGGGGTCCCCCGGGGACACCGAGCTAACTATGGCTACACCTTC	CAWSVRGVPRGHRANYGYTF
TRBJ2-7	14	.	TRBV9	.	TGTGCCAGCAGCGTGGGGGAGAGTTCCCACGAGCAGTACTTC	CASSVGESSHEQYF
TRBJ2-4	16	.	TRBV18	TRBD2	TGTGCCAGCTCACCCGAGCGGGGAGGGGCCAAAAACATTCAGTACTTC	CASSPERGGAKNIQYF
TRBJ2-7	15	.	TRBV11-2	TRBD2	TGTGCCAGCAGCCCCTGGACTAGCAGCCACTACGAGCAGTACTTC	CASSPWTSSHYEQYF
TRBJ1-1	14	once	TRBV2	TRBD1	TGTGCCAGCAGGCCGGGACAGGGTCAAATAAAAGCTTTCTTT	CASRPGQGQIKAFF
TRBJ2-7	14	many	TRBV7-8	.	TGTGCCAGCAGCTTACAGGGGAGCTCCTACGAGCAGTACTTC	CASSLQGSSYEQYF
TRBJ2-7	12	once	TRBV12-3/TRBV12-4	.	TGTGCCAGCAGCCCCATCGAGGGCATACAGGACTTC	CASSPIEGIQDF
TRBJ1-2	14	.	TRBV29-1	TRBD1	TGCAGCGTGATACAGGGGGCTTCACTGGAAGGCTACACCTTC	CSVIQGASLEGYTF
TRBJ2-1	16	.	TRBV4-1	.	TGCGCCAGCAGCCAAGCAGACCTCTTCTCCTACAATGAGCAGTTCTTC	CASSQADLFSYNEQFF
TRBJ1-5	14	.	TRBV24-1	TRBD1	TGTGCCACCCAGGGGGCCCTTAGCAATCAGCCCCAGCATTTT	CATQGALSNQPQHF
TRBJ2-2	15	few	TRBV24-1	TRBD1	TGTGCCACCAGGACCGACAGGGGGCCGAGCGGGGAGCTGTTTTTT	CATRTDRGPSGELFF
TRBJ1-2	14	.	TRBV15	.	TGTGCCACCAGCAGAGGTGGGGTTGGCTATGGCTACACCTTC	CATSRGGVGYGYTF
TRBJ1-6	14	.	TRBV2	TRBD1	TGTGCCAACCAACAGGGGTCTGGTAATTCACCCCTCCACTTT	CANQQGSGNSPLHF
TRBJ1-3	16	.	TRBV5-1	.	TGCGCCAGCAACCCAGGAACGACAGTCTCTGGAAACACCATATATTTT	CASNPGTTVSGNTIYF
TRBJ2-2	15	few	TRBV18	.	TGTGCCAGCTCACCAGGGGAGGCCTACACCGGGGAGCTGTTTTTT	CASSPGEAYTGELFF
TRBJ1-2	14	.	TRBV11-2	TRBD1	TGTGCCAGCACCCCGGACAGGAGCCCCTATGGCTACACCTTC	CASTPDRSPYGYTF
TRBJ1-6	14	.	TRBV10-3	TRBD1	TGTGCCATCAGCCCGGGACAGGGGTATTCACCCCTCCACTTT	CAISPGQGYSPLHF
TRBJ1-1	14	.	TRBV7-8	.	TGTGCCAGCAGCCCTGCGGGGGAGAACACTGAAGCTTTCTTT	CASSPAGENTEAFF
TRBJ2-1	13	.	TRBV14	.	TGTGCCAGCAGCCATCTTAGCGGAGCTGAGCAGTTCTTC	CASSHLSGAEQFF
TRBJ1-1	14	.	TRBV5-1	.	TGCGCCAGCAGCGCGGACGGCATGAACACTGAAGCTTTCTTT	CASSADGMNTEAFF
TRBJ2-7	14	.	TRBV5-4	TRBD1	TGTGCCAGCAGCGCCCGGACAGGGGCCTACGAGCAGTACTTC	CASSARTGAYEQYF
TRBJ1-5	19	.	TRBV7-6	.	TGTGCCAGCAGCTTAGATGATTCCCCAGGCAGGTATAGCAATCAGCCCCAGCATTTT	CASSLDDSPGRYSNQPQHF
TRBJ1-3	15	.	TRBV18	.	TGTGCCAGCTCACCACGAGTGCTAATGGAAAACACCATATATTTT	CASSPRVLMENTIYF
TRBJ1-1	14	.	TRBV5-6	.	TGTGCCAGCAGCGCACTTGGCGAGGGCACTGAAGCTTTCTTT	CASSALGEGTEAFF
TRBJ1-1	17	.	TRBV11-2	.	TGTGCCAGCAGCGCCACGCTAGACAGTTCGGCGAACACTGAAGCTTTCTTT	CASSATLDSSANTEAFF
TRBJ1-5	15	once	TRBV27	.	TGTGCCAGCAGCCGCAGGCGGGGAGAAAATCAGCCCCAGCATTTT	CASSRRRGENQPQHF
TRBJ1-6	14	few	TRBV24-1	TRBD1	TGTGCCACCAGTGGGGACAGCACTAATTCACCCCTCCACTTT	CATSGDSTNSPLHF
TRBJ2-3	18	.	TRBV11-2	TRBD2	TGTGCCAGCAGCTTTGACTGGACTAGCGGGAGGCTCACAGATACGCAGTATTTT	CASSFDWTSGRLTDTQYF
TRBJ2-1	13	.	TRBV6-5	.	TGTGCCAGCAGTCCAGGCGGACCGTTGGGCCAGTTCTTC	CASSPGGPLGQFF
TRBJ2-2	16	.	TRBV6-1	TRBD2	TGTGCCAGCAGTGTACTAGCGGGGCCGAACACCGGGGAGCTGTTTTTT	CASSVLAGPNTGELFF
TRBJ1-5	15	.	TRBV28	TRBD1	TGTGCCAGCTCGCAGGGGGGGAGGGACAATCAGCCCCAGCATTTT	CASSQGGRDNQPQHF
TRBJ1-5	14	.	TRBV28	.	TGTGCCAGCAGTTTTTTCGGGGGCAATCAGCCCCAGCATTTT	CASSFFGGNQPQHF
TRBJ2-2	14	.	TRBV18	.	TGTGCCAGCTCTTTGCTAGGGGCCGACGGGGAGCTGTTTTTT	CASSLLGADGELFF